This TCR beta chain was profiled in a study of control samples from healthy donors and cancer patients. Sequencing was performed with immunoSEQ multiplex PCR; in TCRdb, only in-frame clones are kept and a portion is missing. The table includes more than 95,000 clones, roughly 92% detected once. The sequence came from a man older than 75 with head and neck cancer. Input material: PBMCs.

Here the CDR3 reads CASSEDRGSYNEQFF. The CDR3, as DNA: TGTGCCAGCAGCGAAGACAGGGGCTCCTACAATGAGCAGTTCTTC. The chain couples TRBV11-2 to TRBJ2-1, with 8 nucleotides matching TRBD1. After removal of 5 bases from V and 0 bases from J, the junction contained 3 bases not matched to a gene. This CDR3 is 15 amino acids long. Looked up from germline, CDR1 is SGHAT and CDR2 is FQNNGV.